This is a list of T cell receptor beta chains from one sample in a study of cytomegalovirus exposure and HLA in healthy donors. The repertoire was sequenced with immunoSEQ multiplex PCR; TCRdb's copy has only in-frame clones and lacks some. The sample yields tens of thousands of clones, about 70% seen once. The specimen sequenced was PBMCs. These receptors all stem from a man younger than 45 in good health and CMV-seronegative. Both conserved end residues are part of each CDR3. Each record gives: J gene, D gene, V gene, clone size, CDR3 DNA, CDR3 protein. The D gene is left open where the match is weak. The size of a clone is reported for some rows only, either as once, few or many, or as a class for expanded clones.

j_call: TRBJ2-1
d_call: NA
v_call: TRBV27
clone_size: NA
cdr3_nt: TGTGCCAGCAGTGCATTAGACAGCAATGAGCAGTTCTTC
cdr3_aa: CASSALDSNEQFF

j_call: TRBJ2-3
d_call: NA
v_call: TRBV4-1
clone_size: NA
cdr3_nt: TGCGCCAGCAGCCAAGAAACGGCGGGCCTAAGCACAGATACGCAGTATTTT
cdr3_aa: CASSQETAGLSTDTQYF

j_call: TRBJ2-7
d_call: NA
v_call: TRBV5-4
clone_size: NA
cdr3_nt: TGTGCCAGCAGCTCCCCTTACTCCTACGAGCAGTACTTC
cdr3_aa: CASSSPYSYEQYF

j_call: TRBJ2-7
d_call: NA
v_call: TRBV5-1
clone_size: NA
cdr3_nt: TGCGCCAGCAGCACCGCGGGCGGCGAATACGAGCAGTACTTC
cdr3_aa: CASSTAGGEYEQYF

j_call: TRBJ2-7
d_call: NA
v_call: TRBV2
clone_size: NA
cdr3_nt: TGTGCCAGCGGAGGAATGGCATCCTACGAGCAGTACTTC
cdr3_aa: CASGGMASYEQYF

j_call: TRBJ1-2
d_call: NA
v_call: TRBV4-1
clone_size: few
cdr3_nt: TGCGCCAGCAGCGCCAGCGGGGGGGCGAATGGCTACACCTTC
cdr3_aa: CASSASGGANGYTF

j_call: TRBJ2-7
d_call: NA
v_call: TRBV6-1
clone_size: NA
cdr3_nt: TGTGCCAGCGAACTCGGGGGCTACGAGCAGTACTTC
cdr3_aa: CASELGGYEQYF

j_call: TRBJ1-2
d_call: NA
v_call: TRBV5-6
clone_size: few
cdr3_nt: TGTGCCAGCAGCTTTATAGTCGACTATGGCTACACCTTC
cdr3_aa: CASSFIVDYGYTF

j_call: TRBJ2-7
d_call: TRBD2
v_call: TRBV6-6
clone_size: NA
cdr3_nt: TGTGCCAGCTCGCTAGCGGGATCCTACGAGCAGTACTTC
cdr3_aa: CASSLAGSYEQYF

j_call: TRBJ1-1
d_call: NA
v_call: TRBV27
clone_size: NA
cdr3_nt: TGTGCCAGCAGTTTACAGGGTACGTACACTGAAGCTTTCTTT
cdr3_aa: CASSLQGTYTEAFF

j_call: TRBJ2-7
d_call: NA
v_call: TRBV30
clone_size: once
cdr3_nt: TGTGCCTGGGGGACTGAGAGCTCCTACGAGCAGTACTTC
cdr3_aa: CAWGTESSYEQYF

j_call: TRBJ2-7
d_call: TRBD2
v_call: TRBV7-2
clone_size: NA
cdr3_nt: TGTGCCAGCAGAGAAAGACTAGCGGGAGACTACGAGCAGTACTTC
cdr3_aa: CASRERLAGDYEQYF

j_call: TRBJ1-2
d_call: TRBD1
v_call: TRBV19
clone_size: NA
cdr3_nt: TGTGCCACCCAGACAGGGGACGCCGTCTTTGGCTATGGCTACACCTTC
cdr3_aa: CATQTGDAVFGYGYTF

j_call: TRBJ2-5
d_call: NA
v_call: TRBV27
clone_size: NA
cdr3_nt: TGTGCCAGCAGTCCCCAAGGAGGAGAGACCCAGTACTTC
cdr3_aa: CASSPQGGETQYF

j_call: TRBJ2-7
d_call: NA
v_call: TRBV10-3
clone_size: NA
cdr3_nt: TGTGCCATCAGACCCGGACAGCTCCCCTCCTACGAGCAGTACTTC
cdr3_aa: CAIRPGQLPSYEQYF

j_call: TRBJ2-7
d_call: TRBD1
v_call: TRBV5-6
clone_size: NA
cdr3_nt: TGTGCCAGCAGCCAAACACCCCGGACAGGAGTCTACGAGCAGTACTTC
cdr3_aa: CASSQTPRTGVYEQYF

j_call: TRBJ1-2
d_call: NA
v_call: TRBV18
clone_size: NA
cdr3_nt: TGTGCCAGCCGACAGTCTGGAGACAACTATGGCTACACCTTC
cdr3_aa: CASRQSGDNYGYTF

j_call: TRBJ1-1
d_call: NA
v_call: TRBV5-5
clone_size: few
cdr3_nt: TGTGCCAGCAGCTTGGGCGAGTGGTACACTGAAGCTTTCTTT
cdr3_aa: CASSLGEWYTEAFF

j_call: TRBJ2-7
d_call: NA
v_call: TRBV27
clone_size: once
cdr3_nt: TGTGCCAGCAGTTTAGCCGGGAACTACGAGCAGTACTTC
cdr3_aa: CASSLAGNYEQYF

j_call: TRBJ2-5
d_call: NA
v_call: TRBV6-5
clone_size: NA
cdr3_nt: TGTGCCAGCAGGGACGGTAGGGGCCAAGAGACCCAGTACTTC
cdr3_aa: CASRDGRGQETQYF

j_call: TRBJ1-6
d_call: TRBD1
v_call: TRBV5-4
clone_size: NA
cdr3_nt: TGTGCCAGCAGCGGGATACCGGGACAGGGGGCTGCTTCACCCCTCCACTTT
cdr3_aa: CASSGIPGQGAASPLHF

j_call: TRBJ1-2
d_call: NA
v_call: TRBV5-4
clone_size: NA
cdr3_nt: TGTGCCAGCAGTTTTTGGGGGGGGAGTGGCTACACCTTC
cdr3_aa: CASSFWGGSGYTF

j_call: TRBJ2-3
d_call: NA
v_call: TRBV7-9
clone_size: NA
cdr3_nt: TGTGCCAGCAGCTTAAGCGGAGGTAGCACAGATACGCAGTATTTT
cdr3_aa: CASSLSGGSTDTQYF

j_call: TRBJ2-1
d_call: NA
v_call: TRBV4-2
clone_size: NA
cdr3_nt: TGTGCCAGCAGCCCACACTACAGGGCGGTTGATGAGCAGTTCTTC
cdr3_aa: CASSPHYRAVDEQFF

j_call: TRBJ2-1
d_call: NA
v_call: TRBV10-2
clone_size: NA
cdr3_nt: TGCGCCAGCACTCGAGATAATGAGCAGTTCTTC
cdr3_aa: CASTRDNEQFF

j_call: TRBJ1-6
d_call: NA
v_call: TRBV25-1
clone_size: NA
cdr3_nt: TGTGCCAGCAGTGAAGGTTGGGGGGGATCACCCCTCCACTTT
cdr3_aa: CASSEGWGGSPLHF

j_call: TRBJ2-1
d_call: TRBD2
v_call: TRBV7-2
clone_size: NA
cdr3_nt: TGTGCCAGCAGCTTACCCCTTTTATACTCTAGCGGGTTGAATGAGCAGTTCTTC
cdr3_aa: CASSLPLLYSSGLNEQFF

j_call: TRBJ2-5
d_call: TRBD2
v_call: TRBV30
clone_size: NA
cdr3_nt: TGTGCCTGGAGAGGGACTAGCGGCGGGACCCAGTACTTC
cdr3_aa: CAWRGTSGGTQYF

j_call: TRBJ2-7
d_call: NA
v_call: TRBV25-1
clone_size: NA
cdr3_nt: TGTGCCAGCAGTGAATATCCCGTCAGTGACTCCTACGAGCAGTACTTC
cdr3_aa: CASSEYPVSDSYEQYF

j_call: TRBJ2-7
d_call: TRBD2
v_call: TRBV5-6
clone_size: NA
cdr3_nt: TGTGCCAGCAGCTTCGGGGGGAAAACCTACGAGCAGTACTTC
cdr3_aa: CASSFGGKTYEQYF

j_call: TRBJ2-7
d_call: NA
v_call: TRBV28
clone_size: few
cdr3_nt: TGTGCCAGCAGTGTCCATTCCTACGAGCAGTACTTC
cdr3_aa: CASSVHSYEQYF

j_call: TRBJ2-1
d_call: TRBD1
v_call: TRBV7-3
clone_size: few
cdr3_nt: TGTGCCAGCAGCTTATTAGGGACAGGGATCGATGAGCAGTTCTTC
cdr3_aa: CASSLLGTGIDEQFF

j_call: TRBJ1-5
d_call: TRBD1
v_call: TRBV6-6
clone_size: NA
cdr3_nt: TGTGCCAGCAGTCCCAAGGACAGGGGAAACCAGCCCCAGCATTTT
cdr3_aa: CASSPKDRGNQPQHF

j_call: TRBJ1-6
d_call: NA
v_call: TRBV30
clone_size: few
cdr3_nt: TGTGCCTGGACTGTTGATCACTGGGCTGGTTCACCCCTCCACTTT
cdr3_aa: CAWTVDHWAGSPLHF

j_call: TRBJ2-5
d_call: TRBD2
v_call: TRBV14
clone_size: NA
cdr3_nt: TGTGCCAGCAGCCAAGATCTCCTGCTAGCGGGCACCCAAGAGACCCAGTACTTC
cdr3_aa: CASSQDLLLAGTQETQYF

j_call: TRBJ2-1
d_call: NA
v_call: TRBV5-4
clone_size: NA
cdr3_nt: TGTGCCAGCAGCTTGGCCCCTGACAATGAGCAGTTCTTC
cdr3_aa: CASSLAPDNEQFF

j_call: TRBJ1-1
d_call: NA
v_call: TRBV7-8
clone_size: few
cdr3_nt: TGTGCCAGCAGCTTATTGGCCCCAGGGGACACTGAAGCTTTCTTT
cdr3_aa: CASSLLAPGDTEAFF

j_call: TRBJ1-3
d_call: NA
v_call: TRBV13
clone_size: NA
cdr3_nt: TGTGCCAGCAGCCAGACAGGAATTCCCGGAAACACCATATATTTT
cdr3_aa: CASSQTGIPGNTIYF

j_call: TRBJ1-4
d_call: NA
v_call: TRBV29-1
clone_size: NA
cdr3_nt: TGCAGCGTTGAAGACTCCCTAAATGAAAAACTGTTTTTT
cdr3_aa: CSVEDSLNEKLFF